Reported below is one T cell receptor beta chain. V lost 6 bases, J lost 1 base, and 9 bases lay in between. Germline V gene data show CDR1 as LGHDT and CDR2 as YNNKEL (reference sequence). The CDR3 consists of 13 residues. TCRdb redid the calling of the 5' RACE reads with MiXCR, one entry per CDR3 protein. The sample yields over 85,000 distinct CDR3 sequences, roughly 12% seen once. This sample was included in a study of early T cells in non-severe SARS-CoV-2 infection. Specimen: whole blood, collected at baseline. The TCR originated in an adult who was a healthcare worker with PCR-confirmed SARS-CoV-2 infection or an uninfected control (not recorded which). This chain uses TRBV3-1 with TRBJ1-1; D is undetermined. CDR3 DNA: TGTGCCAGCAGTGACGACCCGAACACTGAAGCTTTCTTT. Translated, it gives CASSDDPNTEAFF.